These 27 T cell receptor beta chains share one sample of origin, sequenced in a study of shared clonotypes between healthy human individuals. Some clones are missing from TCRdb's copy, which holds only in-frame ones; the method was immunoSEQ multiplex PCR. The sample lists some 2.3 million clones; approximately 95% were seen once. Sequenced input: naive CD4+ T cells from PBMCs. Subset indicated: CD45RA+ positively selected. Receptors originate from a man between 18 and 29 years old in good health. Some clones in this sample may be carry-over from other donors' samples.

The CDR3, as DNA: TGCGCCAGCAGCCATGGGGCAGGGGGTATGAACACTGAAGCTTTCTTT. Its protein is CASSHGAGGMNTEAFF. This chain connects TRBV5-1 to TRBJ1-1; 7 bases agree with TRBD1. This CDR3 spans 16 amino acids. Germline lookup yields CDR1 SGHRS and CDR2 YFSETQ. With 4 bases clipped from V and 0 bases from J, the junction kept 9 bases outside the gene matches.

V and J are TRBV5-1 and TRBJ2-3; possibly TRBD1 or TRBD2 for D (6 bases each). Trimming pared 0 bases from V and 8 bases from J, leaving 16 bases between. The CDR3 runs 15 residues. Germline assignment: CDR1 SGHRS and CDR2 YFSETQ. The CDR3 loop reads CASSLVSRGEATQYF. CDR3 DNA sequence: TGCGCCAGCAGCTTGGTGTCTAGGGGGGAAGCTACGCAGTATTTT.

The chain carries TRBV11-2 and TRBJ2-1; the D gene is possibly TRBD1 (6 bases). The germline V gene encodes CDR1 SGHAT and CDR2 FQNNGV. The length of the CDR3 is 15 residues. V dropped 4 bases and J dropped 5 bases, with 15 bases sitting between them. CDR3 nucleotides: TGTGCCAGCAGCTCCCGACGGACAGCCAACAATGAGCAGTTCTTC. Translated: CASSSRRTANNEQFF.

About this clone itself: Other DNA sequences in this specimen translate into the identical CDR3. The chain is built from TRBV7-9 and TRBJ2-1; no definite D call. Trimming stripped 0 bases from V and 8 bases from J, with 2 bases between. Germline values: CDR1 SEHNR, CDR2 FQNEAQ (reference sequence). This CDR3 has 11 amino acids. CDR3 coding DNA: TGTGCCAGCAGCTTAGCAGATGAGCAGTTCTTC. This gives the protein CASSLADEQFF.

CDR3 nucleotides: TGTGCCAGCAGTTCCGGGGACAAGGACTATGGCTACACCTTC. Residues: CASSSGDKDYGYTF. The rearrangement joins TRBV7-2 to TRBJ1-2, with TRBD1 as a possible D gene (6 bases). V lost 6 bases, J lost 3 bases, and 14 bases lay in between. Looked up from germline, CDR1 is SGHTA and CDR2 is FQGNSA. This CDR3 region has 14 residues.

This clone has more than one count but fewer than ten. Different DNA sequences within this sample yield the same CDR3. The chain couples TRBV5-1 to TRBJ2-7; D gene uncertain. The germline V and J ends were trimmed by 2 bases and 2 bases, with 8 bases remaining between them. The CDR3 is 13 residues long. CDR1 SGHRS and CDR2 YFSETQ come from the germline V gene. The CDR3 region has the DNA TGCGCCAGCAGCTTACCGGGCACCTACGAGCAGTACTTC. This sequence encodes CASSLPGTYEQYF.

The genes are TRBV19 and TRBJ2-1; no clear D gene. This CDR3 has 17 residues. The V end was cut by 4 bases, the J end by 3 bases, with 19 bases between. In germline, CDR1 is LNHDA, CDR2 SQIVND (reference sequence). The CDR3, as DNA: TGTGCCAGTAGTAGGGGTCCTAGAGTCCCCTTCTACAATGAGCAGTTCTTC. Translated, it gives CASSRGPRVPFYNEQFF.

The chain employs TRBV28 and TRBJ2-1, with a tentative D call TRBD1 (6 bases). Germline V CDR1 and CDR2: MDHEN, SYDVKM. This CDR3 is 15 amino acids long. V shed 6 bases and J shed 0 bases, with 12 bases lying between them. CDR3 nucleotides: TGTGCCAGCAGAGAGAGGGACATCTCCTACAATGAGCAGTTCTTC. It specifies CASRERDISYNEQFF.

CDR3 DNA: TGCGCCAGCAGCCCGGACAGAGGGAAATATGGCTACACCTTC. Its protein product is CASSPDRGKYGYTF. The rearrangement links TRBV4-1 to TRBJ1-2; weak D call: TRBD1 (6 bases). The germline V and J ends were trimmed by 4 bases and 5 bases, with 14 bases remaining between them. CDR1 MGHRA and CDR2 YSYEKL come from the germline V gene. This CDR3 contains 14 residues.

The chain recombines TRBV11-2 with TRBJ1-3; D call uncertain. Germline V lookup: CDR1 SGHAT, CDR2 FQNNGV. The V and J ends lost 2 bases and 0 bases respectively, with 2 bases between them. CDR3 length equals 13 residues. The CDR3 DNA follows: TGTGCCAGCAGCTTAATCTCTGGAAACACCATATATTTT. Protein: CASSLISGNTIYF.

For this clone: Germline is not matched at one junction end, which may reflect a read error. The chain links TRBV2 to TRBJ2-4; D might be TRBD2 (5 bases). Looked up from germline, CDR1 is SNHLY and CDR2 is FYNNEI. CDR3 length: 12 residues. Here the CDR3 DNA reads TGTGCCAGCAGTGAAGCGCTAGGGAGCCATTTCTTC. Translation gives CASSEALGSHFF. The full variable domain, completed using reference TRBV2 and TRBJ2-4, is EPEVTQTPSHQVTQMGQEVILRCVPISNHLYFYWYRQILGQKVEFLVSFYNNEISEKSEIFDDQFSVERPDGSNFTLKIRSTKLEDSAMYFCASSEALGSHFFGAGTRLSVL.

The chain recombines TRBV9 with TRBJ1-3; a weak D match, TRBD1 (5 bases). In germline, CDR1 is SGDLS, CDR2 YYNGEE. This CDR3 is built from 17 residues. V lost 0 bases to trimming and J lost 0 bases, with 13 bases between them. CDR3 sequence (DNA): TGTGCCAGCAGCGTAGTGGGGACTAAAAACTCTGGAAACACCATATATTTT. Translated, it gives CASSVVGTKNSGNTIYF.

This chain uses TRBV6-5 with TRBJ1-6; D is possibly TRBD1 (5 bases). This CDR3 has 14 residues. The V gene lost 5 bases and the J gene lost 7 bases, with 12 bases spanning the gap. Germline CDR1 reads MNHEY; CDR2 reads SVGAGI. The CDR3 loop reads CASSRVGGNSPLHF. As DNA, the CDR3 is TGTGCCAGCAGTCGCGTCGGGGGGAATTCACCCCTCCACTTT.

The chain is built from TRBV6-5 and TRBJ2-7; 8 positions agree with TRBD1. Germline V gives CDR1 MNHEY, CDR2 SVGAGI. The CDR3 extends over 15 amino acids. Losses at the gene ends were 6 bases for V and 3 bases for J; bases not matched to a gene: 10. Written as DNA, the CDR3 is TGTGCCAGCAGCTACAGGGCAGGGGGCAACTACGAGCAGTACTTC. This encodes CASSYRAGGNYEQYF.

The V gene is TRBV10-1, the J gene TRBJ1-1; D remains unclear. The CDR3 has 13 residues. V lost 2 bases to trimming and J lost 0 bases, with 4 bases between them. Germline CDR1 WNHNN, CDR2 SYGVQD (reference sequence). The CDR3 bases are TGCGCCAGCAGTGAGCGAATGAACACTGAAGCTTTCTTT. Translation: CASSERMNTEAFF.

In regard to this clone: The sample holds other DNA sequences that translate to the same CDR3. The V and J genes are TRBV7-3 and TRBJ1-3, with D uncertain. V shed 2 bases and J shed 0 bases, with 8 bases lying between them. Germline lookup yields CDR1 SGHTA and CDR2 FQGTGA. The CDR3 runs to 15 residues. The CDR3 here is CASSLLGGSGNTIYF. For the CDR3, the DNA is TGTGCCAGCAGCTTATTGGGTGGCTCTGGAAACACCATATATTTT.

Concerning this clone: The same CDR3 is also encoded by other DNA sequences in this sample. The chain is built from TRBV5-1 and TRBJ1-4; 7 nucleotides agree with TRBD1. The CDR3 totals 14 residues. The V and J ends lost 4 bases and 3 bases, in that order; junction bases with no gene match: 3. Germline lookup yields CDR1 SGHRS and CDR2 YFSETQ. The CDR3 nucleotides read TGCGCCAGCAGCCCACAGGGGCCTAATGAAAAACTGTTTTTT. This codes for CASSPQGPNEKLFF.

CDR3 region: CASSLPPRGLSYEQYF. The CDR3 DNA follows: TGTGCCAGCAGCTTACCTCCGAGGGGTCTCTCCTACGAGCAGTACTTC. The V gene is TRBV7-9, the J gene TRBJ2-7; D might be TRBD1 or TRBD2, each matching 5 bases. The CDR3 is made up of 16 amino acids. Germline assignment: CDR1 SEHNR and CDR2 FQNEAQ (reference sequence). V lost 2 bases and J 0 bases, leaving 14 bases between the germline ends.

The chain couples TRBV5-4 to TRBJ2-7; TRBD2 matches 11 bases. The germline V gene encodes CDR1 SGHNT and CDR2 YYREEE (reference sequence). The length of the CDR3 is 15 residues. J gave up 6 bases and V 4 bases, and 9 bases lay outside the gene matches. CDR3 sequence: CASSPGTSGGGEQYF. The CDR3, as DNA: TGTGCCAGCAGCCCTGGGACTAGCGGAGGAGGCGAGCAGTACTTC. Based on the CDR3 plus reference TRBV5-4 and TRBJ2-7, the full variable domain is ETGVTQSPTHLIKTRGQQVTLRCSSQSGHNTVSWYQQALGQGPQFIFQYYREEENGRGNFPPRFSGLQFPNYSSELNVNALELDDSALYLCASSPGTSGGGEQYFGPGTRLTVT.

The rearrangement joins TRBV10-3 to TRBJ2-1; 15 bases align to TRBD2. This CDR3 is 18 amino acids long. The junction had 3 bases not matched to a gene; V was cut back by 3 bases and J by 0 bases. Germline CDR1 ENHRY, CDR2 SYGVKD. The CDR3 loop reads CAISERTSGRGSYNEQFF. In nucleotides, the CDR3 is TGTGCCATCAGTGAACGGACTAGCGGGAGGGGCTCCTACAATGAGCAGTTCTTC.

The rearrangement uses TRBV6-6 and TRBJ2-7; 10 bases align to TRBD2. Germline assignment: CDR1 MNHNY and CDR2 SVGAGI (reference sequence). Trimming at V came to 6 bases and at J to 5 bases, leaving 7 bases not matched to a gene. This CDR3 contains 14 residues. The CDR3 DNA reads TGTGCCAGCAGCCGACTGGGACTAGCGAACGAGCAGTACTTC. Protein: CASSRLGLANEQYF.

The chain combines TRBV5-1 with TRBJ2-2, with 13 positions matching TRBD2. V shed 2 bases and J 3 bases; nucleotides not matched to a gene: 7. Germline V gene lookup returns CDR1 SGHRS and CDR2 YFSETQ. The CDR3 spans 18 residues. Here the CDR3 reads CASSFRRLAGGDTGELFF. The CDR3 nucleotides are TGCGCCAGCAGCTTTAGAAGACTAGCGGGAGGAGACACCGGGGAGCTGTTTTTT.

Concerning this clone: The sample has other DNA sequences that encode this CDR3 too. V usage is TRBV29-1 and J usage is TRBJ2-4; no reliable D call. Trimming stripped 3 bases from V and 0 bases from J, with 6 bases between. This CDR3 contains 13 residues. In germline, CDR1 is SQVTM, CDR2 ANQGSEA. DNA of the CDR3: TGCAGCGTTGACAGATTAGCCAAAAACATTCAGTACTTC. This translates into CSVDRLAKNIQYF.

The chain recombines TRBV5-1 with TRBJ1-4; 7 bases line up with TRBD1. CDR1 is SGHRS and CDR2 is YFSETQ in the germline V gene. There are 15 residues in the CDR3. The ends lost 2 bases at V and 2 bases at J; junction bases unmatched: 3. The CDR3 nucleotides are TGCGCCAGCAGCTTTACAGGGGTGACTAATGAAAAACTGTTTTTT. Translation gives CASSFTGVTNEKLFF.

The rearrangement joins TRBV5-1 to TRBJ2-3, with no clear D. The ends were cut back, 2 bases at V and 1 base at J, with 14 bases in the middle. The germline gives CDR1 SGHRS, CDR2 YFSETQ. The CDR3 has 16 residues. CDR3 sequence: CASSLTVPQGTDTQYF. As DNA, the CDR3 is TGCGCCAGCAGCTTAACGGTTCCCCAGGGCACAGATACGCAGTATTTT. Supplemented by reference TRBV5-1 and TRBJ2-3, the full variable domain reads KAGVTQTPRYLIKTRGQQVTLSCSPISGHRSVSWYQQTPGQGLQFLFEYFSETQRNKGNFPGRFSGRQFSNSRSEMNVSTLELGDSALYLCASSLTVPQGTDTQYFGPGTRLTVL.

The rearrangement uses TRBV2 and TRBJ2-7, with 8 positions matching TRBD1. Unmatched junction bases numbered 14, after V lost 8 bases and J lost 5 bases. This CDR3 has 15 residues. Germline CDR1 SNHLY, CDR2 FYNNEI. The chain's CDR3 is CASGRGPLSNHEQYF. CDR3 nucleotide sequence: TGTGCCAGCGGCAGGGGGCCCTTGTCGAACCACGAGCAGTACTTC.

V gene TRBV7-6 combines with J gene TRBJ2-2, with 14 bases that match TRBD2. CDR3 size: 17 residues. Trimming at V came to 3 bases and at J to 6 bases, leaving 6 bases not matched to a gene. Germline values: CDR1 SGHVS, CDR2 FNYEAQ. The CDR3 DNA is TGTGCCAGCAGCTTTAACCAGGGACTAGCGGGAGCCGGGGAGCTGTTTTTT. Translating gives CASSFNQGLAGAGELFF.